Listed here are 27 T cell receptor beta chains from one sample, sequenced in a study of blood T cell repertoires in COVID-19. Method: immunoSEQ multiplex PCR; TCRdb's copy keeps in-frame clones and lacks some. Seen here are about 190,000 clones, around 80% observed once, and the top ten hold 12%. The sequencing input was peripheral blood. The receptors derive from an elderly woman with COVID-19, enrolled during active disease.

This chain joins TRBV30 and TRBJ1-5, with D possibly TRBD1 on 6 matching bases. The V end lost 0 bases, the J end lost 0 bases, and 12 bases lay between the germline ends. CDR1 and CDR2 from the germline V gene are GTSNPN and SVGIG (reference sequence). This CDR3 comprises 16 residues. This chain's CDR3 is CAWSVGGFGSNQPQHF. The CDR3, as DNA: TGTGCCTGGAGTGTAGGGGGTTTCGGTAGCAATCAGCCCCAGCATTTT.

The rearrangement joins TRBV11-2 to TRBJ1-5; tentative D call: TRBD1 (5 bases). Germline CDR1 reads SGHAT; CDR2 reads FQNNGV. The germline V and J ends were trimmed by 5 bases and 3 bases, with 8 bases remaining between them. CDR3 length: 13 amino acids. The CDR3 DNA follows: TGTGCCAGCAGCCGGGGGAACAATCAGCCCCAGCATTTT. Translation: CASSRGNNQPQHF. The whole variable domain, filled in from reference TRBV11-2 and TRBJ1-5, reads EAGVAQSPRYKIIEKRQSVAFWCNPISGHATLYWYQQILGQGPKLLIQFQNNGVVDDSQLPKDRFSAERLKGVDSTLKIQPAKLEDSAVYLCASSRGNNQPQHFGDGTRLSIL.

The gene calls are TRBV5-1 and TRBJ2-6; D not certain. V was cut by 4 bases and J by 0 bases, with 8 bases left in between. The CDR3 totals 15 residues. CDR1 is SGHRS and CDR2 is YFSETQ in the germline V gene. The CDR3: CASSLDNSGANVLTF. The CDR3 DNA reads as TGCGCCAGCAGCCTTGACAACTCTGGGGCCAACGTCCTGACTTTC.

The V gene is TRBV29-1, the J gene TRBJ2-3, with D unresolved. This CDR3 spans 13 amino acids. V lost 6 bases to trimming and J lost 2 bases, with 12 bases between them. Germline CDR1 is SQVTM and CDR2 is ANQGSEA. CDR3 bases: TGCAGCGTCCGACAAGGCAACACAGATACGCAGTATTTT. Translated: CSVRQGNTDTQYF.

The chain has TRBV11-2 and TRBJ2-1; 9 bases match TRBD2. Germline values: CDR1 SGHAT, CDR2 FQNNGV. This CDR3 spans 16 amino acids. The V segment lost 0 bases and the J segment 3 bases; nucleotides outside the gene matches: 3. CDR3 in DNA: TGTGCCAGCAGCTTAGATCCAGCGGGAGGCTACAATGAGCAGTTCTTC. Amino acid sequence: CASSLDPAGGYNEQFF.

This chain joins TRBV21-1 and TRBJ2-1; the D call of TRBD2 is as the table states it, not checked on the DNA. TRBV21-1 is annotated as a pseudogene. The CDR3 runs 20 residues. CDR3 DNA sequence: TGTGCCAGCAGCCGATCTGTTAGTACGGGGGGGCCGTCCTCCTACAATGAGCAGTTCTTC. This gives the protein CASSRSVSTGGPSSYNEQFF.

The V and J genes are TRBV11-1 and TRBJ1-2; D ambiguous. V lost 3 bases and J lost 4, with 9 bases in between. Germline assignment: CDR1 SGHAT and CDR2 FQDESV (reference sequence). The CDR3 spans 13 residues. The CDR3 DNA sequence: TGTGCCAGCAGCTTGGGAGAGTCCTATGGCTACACCTTC. As protein: CASSLGESYGYTF.

This clone was recorded a few times. The V and J genes are TRBV5-4 and TRBJ1-2; a weak D match, TRBD1 (5 bases). V was cut by 3 bases and J by 5 bases, with 11 bases left in between. This CDR3 has 13 amino acids. The germline V gene encodes CDR1 SGHNT and CDR2 YYREEE (reference sequence). CDR3 DNA sequence: TGTGCCAGCAGCTCTGGTCAGGGATATGGCTACACCTTC. Translated, it gives CASSSGQGYGYTF.

The chain recombines TRBV6-2 or TRBV6-3 with TRBJ1-4, with D uncertain. Trimming took off 5 bases at V and 0 bases at J, with 16 bases between the two ends. The CDR3 sequence is 17 residues long. From germline, CDR1 is MNHEY and CDR2 SVGEGT. This CDR3 reads CASSKLRLTSTNEKLFF. For the CDR3, the DNA is TGTGCCAGCAGTAAGTTACGCCTCACTTCAACTAATGAAAAACTGTTTTTT.

This clone was seen a single time. The J gene is TRBJ2-1, the V gene TRBV2; 7 bases line up with TRBD1. V dropped 7 bases and J dropped 2; count of bases not matched to a gene: 5. The CDR3 consists of 14 residues. Germline V lookup: CDR1 SNHLY, CDR2 FYNNEI. The CDR3 nucleotides read TGTGCCAGCAAGACAGGGCCAGCCTACAATGAGCAGTTCTTC. Translating gives CASKTGPAYNEQFF.

The CDR3 DNA reads TGTGCCAGCAGCAAATTAGCGGGATTCTACAATGAGCAGTTCTTC. This sequence encodes CASSKLAGFYNEQFF. This sequence joins TRBV7-2 and TRBJ2-1; TRBD2 agrees at 8 bases. This CDR3 contains 15 residues. Germline CDR1 and CDR2: SGHTA and FQGNSA. With V trimmed by 5 bases and J by 3 bases, 6 bases remained unmatched.

The chain recombines TRBV12-3 or TRBV12-4 with TRBJ1-2; no firm D call. The CDR3 totals 13 residues. V lost 4 bases, J lost 0 bases, and 6 bases lay in between. The DNA for the CDR3 is TGTGCCAGCAGTTCTTTCCCTAACTATGGCTACACCTTC. Its translation is CASSSFPNYGYTF.

The V and J genes are TRBV5-5 and TRBJ2-7, with D unclear. Germline CDR1 is SGHKS and CDR2 is YYEKEE (reference sequence). The length of the CDR3 is 15 residues. Trimming took off 4 bases at V and 0 bases at J, with 14 bases between the two ends. The DNA for the CDR3 is TGTGCCAGCAGCCTGACACCGGCTTACTCCTACGAGCAGTACTTC. This gives the protein CASSLTPAYSYEQYF.

The chain is built from TRBV7-9 and TRBJ2-5, with 12 bases lining up with TRBD2. There are 16 residues in the CDR3. Germline V lookup: CDR1 SEHNR, CDR2 FQNEAQ (reference sequence). V trimming: 1 base; J trimming: 4 bases; junction bases outside the gene matches: 4. CDR3 coding DNA: TGTGCCAGCAGCTTAGGTGTACTAGCGGGGGGAGAGACCCAGTACTTC. This codes for CASSLGVLAGGETQYF.

The chain is built from TRBV28 and TRBJ2-3, with a weak D call TRBD1 (5 bases). The length of the CDR3 is 17 residues. CDR1 and CDR2 from the germline V gene are MDHEN and SYDVKM. Trimming shortened V by 3 bases and J by 6 bases, and 22 bases separated the two germline ends. The CDR3, as DNA: TGTGCCAGCAGTTTTCTGGGAAGGGAAGGGGCAGGGGATACGCAGTATTTT. Translated, it gives CASSFLGREGAGDTQYF.

The chain recombines TRBV29-1 with TRBJ1-4, with TRBD1 identical over 12 bases. V lost 7 bases to trimming and J lost 7 bases; unmatched junction nucleotides: 4. The CDR3 loop spans 13 amino acids. CDR1 SQVTM and CDR2 ANQGSEA come from the germline V gene. Written as DNA, the CDR3 is TGCAGCGCCGGGACAGGGGGCCTTGAAAAACTGTTTTTT. Its protein is CSAGTGGLEKLFF.

This chain links TRBV10-3 with TRBJ2-2, with 8 bases identical to TRBD1. Germline lookup yields CDR1 ENHRY and CDR2 SYGVKD. With V trimmed by 2 bases and J by 6 bases, 11 bases remained unmatched. The CDR3 loop spans 17 amino acids. CDR3 coding DNA: TGTGCCATCAGTGAGCCCCGGACAGGGAGGAGTGCCGGGGAGCTGTTTTTT. This codes for CAISEPRTGRSAGELFF.

The chain employs TRBV10-2 and TRBJ1-1, with D tentatively TRBD1 (6 bases). V was shortened by 5 bases and J by 4 bases, with 14 bases between the two germline ends. The germline V gene has CDR1 WSHSY and CDR2 SAAADI. The CDR3 consists of 14 residues. This chain's CDR3 is CASSPNRVGTEAFF. The DNA of the CDR3 is TGCGCCAGCAGTCCTAACAGGGTGGGCACTGAAGCTTTCTTT.

The V gene is TRBV10-3, the J gene TRBJ2-3; no clear D gene. V was clipped by 6 bases and J by 0 bases, with 7 bases between them. The germline V gene has CDR1 ENHRY and CDR2 SYGVKD. The CDR3 length is 13 residues. CDR3 sequence: CAIRAPSTDTQYF. CDR3 DNA sequence: TGTGCCATCAGAGCCCCGAGCACAGATACGCAGTATTTT.

The V gene is TRBV6-5, the J gene TRBJ1-1; D is uncertain. Trimming removed 0 bases at V and 4 bases at J, with 9 bases between. CDR1 is MNHEY and CDR2 is SVGAGI in the germline V gene. CDR3 size: 14 residues. This chain's CDR3 is CASSYSIRLTEAFF. In DNA form, the CDR3 reads TGTGCCAGCAGTTACTCGATCAGGCTCACTGAAGCTTTCTTT.

This clone was detected ten times or more. This chain links TRBV2 with TRBJ2-7; perhaps TRBD1 as D (5 bases). Deletions cut 7 bases from V and 4 bases from J, with 14 bases between. The CDR3 runs 13 residues. Germline lookup yields CDR1 SNHLY and CDR2 FYNNEI. The CDR3, as DNA: TGTGCCAGCACCGTTTACAGGACGTACGAGCAGTACTTC. Its protein is CASTVYRTYEQYF.

V is TRBV9 and J is TRBJ1-1; D ambiguous. This CDR3 region has 13 residues. Trimming left V 1 base short and J 4 bases short, with 8 bases between. CDR1 and CDR2 from the germline V gene are SGDLS and YYNGEE. The CDR3 nucleotides read TGTGCCAGCAGCGTAACGGAGGGCACTGAAGCTTTCTTT. Translated, it gives CASSVTEGTEAFF.

The rearrangement joins TRBV5-4 to TRBJ2-6, with 8 bases lining up with TRBD2. The CDR3 has 16 residues. Losses at the gene ends were 8 bases for V and 0 bases for J; bases not matched to a gene: 7. Germline loops: CDR1 SGHNT, CDR2 YYREEE (reference sequence). The CDR3 loop is CASRIAGNSGANVLTF. CDR3 DNA sequence: TGTGCCAGTCGGATAGCGGGGAACTCTGGGGCCAACGTCCTGACTTTC.

V gene TRBV5-6 combines with J gene TRBJ2-3; 9 positions match TRBD1. CDR1 and CDR2 from the germline V gene are SGHDT and YYEEEE. This CDR3 spans 15 amino acids. The V segment lost 4 bases and the J segment 2 bases; nucleotides outside the gene matches: 5. CDR3 DNA: TGTGCCAGCAGCGGCGGGACAGGGCCCACAGATACGCAGTATTTT. As protein: CASSGGTGPTDTQYF.

The gene calls are TRBV7-7 and TRBJ2-7; D remains unclear. V lost 1 base, J lost 0 bases, and 10 bases lay in between. The CDR3 length is 15 residues. The V gene's germline CDR1 is SSHAT and CDR2 FNYEAQ (reference sequence). The CDR3: CASSLGPGSSYEQYF. As DNA, the CDR3 is TGTGCCAGCAGCTTAGGGCCAGGCAGCTCCTACGAGCAGTACTTC.

In its sample, this clone was seen once. This chain connects TRBV18 to TRBJ1-2; a weak D match, TRBD1 (6 bases). The length of the CDR3 is 14 residues. Per germline, CDR1 KGHSH and CDR2 LQKENI. V lost 6 bases and J lost 5, with 16 bases in between. CDR3 in DNA: TGTGCCAGCTCTCCTCCCGGGACACCGTATGGCTACACCTTC. This encodes CASSPPGTPYGYTF.

The gene calls are TRBV24-1 and TRBJ2-7; D is perhaps TRBD2 (6 bases). Germline V gene sequence: CDR1 KGHDR, CDR2 SFDVKD. V was clipped by 4 bases and J by 6 bases, with 12 bases between them. The CDR3 loop spans 13 amino acids. The CDR3 reads CATSDDVGSEQYF. For the CDR3, the DNA is TGTGCCACCAGTGACGACGTCGGGAGCGAGCAGTACTTC.